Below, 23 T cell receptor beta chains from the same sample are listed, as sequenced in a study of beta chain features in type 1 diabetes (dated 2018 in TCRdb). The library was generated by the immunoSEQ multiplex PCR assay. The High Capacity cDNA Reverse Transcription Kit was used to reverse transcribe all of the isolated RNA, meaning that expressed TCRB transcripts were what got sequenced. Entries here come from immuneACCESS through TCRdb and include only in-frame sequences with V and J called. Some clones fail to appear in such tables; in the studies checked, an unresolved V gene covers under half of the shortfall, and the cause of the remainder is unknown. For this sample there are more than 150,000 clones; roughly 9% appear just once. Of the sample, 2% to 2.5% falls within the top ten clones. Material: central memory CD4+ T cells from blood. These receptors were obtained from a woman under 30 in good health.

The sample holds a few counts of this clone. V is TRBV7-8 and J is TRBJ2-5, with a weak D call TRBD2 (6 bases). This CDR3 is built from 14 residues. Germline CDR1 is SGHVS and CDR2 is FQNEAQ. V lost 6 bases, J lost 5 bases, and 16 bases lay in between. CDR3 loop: CASSLRTGGETQYF. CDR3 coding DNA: TGTGCCAGCAGTCTTAGGACTGGAGGGGAGACCCAGTACTTC.

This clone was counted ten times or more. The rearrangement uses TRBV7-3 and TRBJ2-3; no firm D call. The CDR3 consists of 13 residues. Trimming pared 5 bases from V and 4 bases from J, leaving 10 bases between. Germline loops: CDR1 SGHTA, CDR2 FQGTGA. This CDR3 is CASSRGSADTQYF. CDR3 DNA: TGTGCCAGCAGCCGCGGTAGTGCAGATACGCAGTATTTT. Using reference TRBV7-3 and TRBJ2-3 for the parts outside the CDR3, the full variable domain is GAGVSQTPSNKVTEKGKYVELRCDPISGHTALYWYRQSLGQGPEFLIYFQGTGAADDSGLPNDRFFAVRPEGSVSTLKIQRTERGDSAVYLCASSRGSADTQYFGPGTRLTVL.

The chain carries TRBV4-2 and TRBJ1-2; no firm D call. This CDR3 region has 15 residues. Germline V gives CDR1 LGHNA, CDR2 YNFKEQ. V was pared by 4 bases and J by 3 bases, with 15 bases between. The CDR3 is CASSRVEINHYGYTF. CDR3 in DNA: TGTGCCAGCAGCCGAGTCGAGATCAACCACTATGGCTACACCTTC.

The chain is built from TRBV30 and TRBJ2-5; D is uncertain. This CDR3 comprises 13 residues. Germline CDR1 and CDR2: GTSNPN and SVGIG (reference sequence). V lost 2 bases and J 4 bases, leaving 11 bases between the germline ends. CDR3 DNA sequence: TGTGCCTGGAGTCGTAGGTCTAGAGAGACCCAGTACTTC. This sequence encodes CAWSRRSRETQYF.

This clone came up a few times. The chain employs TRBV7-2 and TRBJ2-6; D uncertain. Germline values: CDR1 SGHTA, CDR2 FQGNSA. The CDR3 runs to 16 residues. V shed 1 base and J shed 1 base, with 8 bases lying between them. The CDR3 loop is CASSLVGSSGANVLTF. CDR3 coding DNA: TGTGCCAGCAGCTTAGTCGGTTCATCTGGGGCCAACGTCCTGACTTTC.

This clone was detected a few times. The CDR3: CASSLSGGPGANVLTF. The CDR3 region has the DNA TGCGCCAGCAGCTTGTCTGGGGGCCCAGGGGCCAACGTCCTGACTTTC. The rearrangement joins TRBV5-1 to TRBJ2-6, with D tentatively TRBD1 (6 bases). Germline values: CDR1 SGHRS, CDR2 YFSETQ. CDR3 size: 16 residues. The V end was cut by 1 base, the J end by 4 bases, with 12 bases between.

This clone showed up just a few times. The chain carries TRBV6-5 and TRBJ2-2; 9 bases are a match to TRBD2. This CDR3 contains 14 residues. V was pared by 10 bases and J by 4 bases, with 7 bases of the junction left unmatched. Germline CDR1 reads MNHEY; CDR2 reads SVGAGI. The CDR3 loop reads CATQGLAATGELFF. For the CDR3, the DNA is TGTGCCACCCAGGGACTAGCTGCCACCGGGGAGCTGTTTTTT.

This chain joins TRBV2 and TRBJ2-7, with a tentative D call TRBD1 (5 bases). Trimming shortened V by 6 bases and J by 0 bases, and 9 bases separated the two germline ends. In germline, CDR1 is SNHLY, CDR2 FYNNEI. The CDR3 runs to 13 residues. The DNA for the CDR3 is TGTGCCAGCAGGAGTGACAGCTCCTACGAGCAGTACTTC. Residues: CASRSDSSYEQYF. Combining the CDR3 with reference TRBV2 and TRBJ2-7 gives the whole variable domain EPEVTQTPSHQVTQMGQEVILRCVPISNHLYFYWYRQILGQKVEFLVSFYNNEISEKSEIFDDQFSVERPDGSNFTLKIRSTKLEDSAMYFCASRSDSSYEQYFGPGTRLTVT.

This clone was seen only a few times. The CDR3 coding sequence is TGCGCCAGCAGCCCAGGGGCGGGAGTTAACTATGGCTACACCTTC. It translates to CASSPGAGVNYGYTF. This chain uses TRBV5-1 with TRBJ1-2, with TRBD1 as a possible D gene (6 bases). The germline V gene encodes CDR1 SGHRS and CDR2 YFSETQ. The CDR3 has 15 residues. V was cut by 4 bases and J by 1 base, with 14 bases left in between.

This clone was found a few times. CDR3 sequence (DNA): TGCGCCAGCAGCTTGGGGGCGGCGGGGAACTATGGCTACACCTTC. This translates into CASSLGAAGNYGYTF. The chain couples TRBV5-1 to TRBJ1-2; D gene uncertain. The CDR3 has 15 amino acids. V was cut by 0 bases and J by 2 bases, with 11 bases left in between. Germline lookup yields CDR1 SGHRS and CDR2 YFSETQ.

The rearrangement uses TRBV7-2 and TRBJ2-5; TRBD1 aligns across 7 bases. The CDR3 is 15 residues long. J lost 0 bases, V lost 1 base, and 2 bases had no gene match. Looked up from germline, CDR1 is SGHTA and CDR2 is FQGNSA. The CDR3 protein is CASSLGGQNQETQYF. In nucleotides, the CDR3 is TGTGCCAGCAGCTTAGGGGGACAGAACCAAGAGACCCAGTACTTC.

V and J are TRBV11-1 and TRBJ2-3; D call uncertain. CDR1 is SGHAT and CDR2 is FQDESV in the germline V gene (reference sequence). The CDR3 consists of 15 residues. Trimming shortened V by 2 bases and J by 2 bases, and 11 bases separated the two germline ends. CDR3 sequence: CASSLRYLSTDTQYF. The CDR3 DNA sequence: TGTGCCAGCAGCTTACGGTATTTGTCCACAGATACGCAGTATTTT.

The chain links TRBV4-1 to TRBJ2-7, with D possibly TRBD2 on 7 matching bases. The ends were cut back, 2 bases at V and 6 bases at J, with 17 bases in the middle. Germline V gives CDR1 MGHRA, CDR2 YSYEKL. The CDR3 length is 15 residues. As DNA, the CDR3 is TGCGCCAGCAGCCAACAAAGGGGGGGGGCCGGCGAGCAGTACTTC. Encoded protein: CASSQQRGGAGEQYF.

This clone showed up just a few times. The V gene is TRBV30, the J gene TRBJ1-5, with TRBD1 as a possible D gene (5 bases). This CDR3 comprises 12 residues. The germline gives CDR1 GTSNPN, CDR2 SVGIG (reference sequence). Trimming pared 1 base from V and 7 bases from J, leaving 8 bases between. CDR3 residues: CAWSEGRQPQHF. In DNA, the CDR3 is TGTGCCTGGAGTGAGGGGCGACAGCCCCAGCATTTT. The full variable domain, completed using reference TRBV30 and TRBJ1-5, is SQTIHQWPATLVQPVGSPLSLECTVEGTSNPNLYWYRQAAGRGLQLLFYSVGIGQISSEVPQNLSASRPQDRQFILSSKKLLLSDSGFYLCAWSEGRQPQHFGDGTRLSIL.

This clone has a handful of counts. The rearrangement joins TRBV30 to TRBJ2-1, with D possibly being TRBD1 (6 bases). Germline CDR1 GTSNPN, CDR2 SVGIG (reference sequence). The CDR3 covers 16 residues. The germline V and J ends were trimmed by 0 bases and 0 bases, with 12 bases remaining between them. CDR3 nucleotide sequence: TGTGCCTGGAGTGTACAGGGCGCTGGCTCCTACAATGAGCAGTTCTTC. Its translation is CAWSVQGAGSYNEQFF.

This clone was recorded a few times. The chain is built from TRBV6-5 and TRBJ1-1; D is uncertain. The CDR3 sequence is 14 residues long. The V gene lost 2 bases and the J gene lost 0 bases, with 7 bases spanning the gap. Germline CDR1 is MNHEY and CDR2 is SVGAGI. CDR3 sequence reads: CASSYGRLNTEAFF. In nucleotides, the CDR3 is TGTGCCAGCAGTTACGGGCGTCTGAACACTGAAGCTTTCTTT.

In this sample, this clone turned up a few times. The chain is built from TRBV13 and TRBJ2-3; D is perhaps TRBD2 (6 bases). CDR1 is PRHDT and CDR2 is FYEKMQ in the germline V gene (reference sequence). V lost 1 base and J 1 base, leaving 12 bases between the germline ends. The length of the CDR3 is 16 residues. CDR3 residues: CASSLALAVGTDTQYF. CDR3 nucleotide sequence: TGTGCCAGCAGCTTAGCACTAGCAGTCGGCACAGATACGCAGTATTTT.

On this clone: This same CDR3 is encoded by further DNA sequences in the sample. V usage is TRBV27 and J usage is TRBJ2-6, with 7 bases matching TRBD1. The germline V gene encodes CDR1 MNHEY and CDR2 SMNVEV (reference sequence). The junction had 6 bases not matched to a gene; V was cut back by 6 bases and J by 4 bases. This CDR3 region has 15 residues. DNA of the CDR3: TGTGCCAGCAGCTCCAGGGGGTCCGGGGCCAACGTCCTGACTTTC. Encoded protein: CASSSRGSGANVLTF.

CDR3 DNA sequence: TGTGCCAGCAGCGAGCTGAACACTGAAGCTTTCTTT. Its protein is CASSELNTEAFF. The chain uses TRBV13 and TRBJ1-1; D unclear. Trimming removed 5 bases from V and 0 bases from J, with 4 bases in between. This CDR3 region has 12 residues. CDR1 is PRHDT and CDR2 is FYEKMQ in the germline V gene (reference sequence).

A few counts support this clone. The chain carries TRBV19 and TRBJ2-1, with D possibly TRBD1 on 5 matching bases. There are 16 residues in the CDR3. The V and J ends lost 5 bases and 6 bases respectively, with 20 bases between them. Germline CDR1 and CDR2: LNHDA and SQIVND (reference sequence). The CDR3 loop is CASSGAAHPRLNEQFF. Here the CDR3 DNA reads TGTGCCAGTAGTGGGGCGGCTCACCCTCGGCTCAATGAGCAGTTCTTC.

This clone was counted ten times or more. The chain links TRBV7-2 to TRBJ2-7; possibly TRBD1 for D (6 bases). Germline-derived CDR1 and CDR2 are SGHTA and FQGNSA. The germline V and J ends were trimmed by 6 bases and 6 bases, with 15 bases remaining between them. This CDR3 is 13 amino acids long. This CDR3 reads CASSLGTISEQYF. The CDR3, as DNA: TGTGCCAGCAGTTTGGGGACAATTTCCGAGCAGTACTTC.

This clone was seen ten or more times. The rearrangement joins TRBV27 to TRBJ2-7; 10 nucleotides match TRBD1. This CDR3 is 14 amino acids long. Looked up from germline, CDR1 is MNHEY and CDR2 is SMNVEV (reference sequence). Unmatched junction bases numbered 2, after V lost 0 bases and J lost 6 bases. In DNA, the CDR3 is TGTGCCAGCAGTTTATCGACAGGGGGCTCCGAGCAGTACTTC. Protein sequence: CASSLSTGGSEQYF.

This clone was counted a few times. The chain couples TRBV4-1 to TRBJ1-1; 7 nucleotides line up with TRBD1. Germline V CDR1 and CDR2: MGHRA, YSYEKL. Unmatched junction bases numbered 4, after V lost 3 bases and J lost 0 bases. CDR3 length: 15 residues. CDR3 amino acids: CASSQTGSMNTEAFF. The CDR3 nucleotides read TGCGCCAGCAGCCAGACAGGGAGCATGAACACTGAAGCTTTCTTT.